This T cell receptor (beta chain) was captured by sequencing in a study of blood T cell repertoires in COVID-19. Turning to the study itself: Samples came from the United States, Italy and Spain, spanning acute and convalescent COVID-19. PBMCs, B-cell-depleted T cells, or T cells were the source of the cDNA or gDNA that made up the material.

The germline CDR1 and CDR2 sequences are SGHNT and YYREEE (reference sequence). V gave up 4 bases and J gave up 0 bases; unmatched junction bases: 8. There are 16 residues in the CDR3. Original data processing: Reference gene primer amplification yielded estimated nucleated cell counts. Produced via immunoSEQ multiplex PCR; TCRdb's table is partial and in-frame only. The DNA was the basis for D and trimming; V, J and clone size are from that table. In the table there are about 90,000 clones, approximately 80% of which are singletons. The receptor was isolated from a man aged 45 to 65 with acute or convalescent COVID-19. The rearrangement uses TRBV5-4 and TRBJ2-3; 7 positions agree with TRBD1. Sequenced material: peripheral blood. This CDR3 reads CASSITGERSTDTQYF. DNA for the CDR3: TGTGCCAGCAGCATAACAGGGGAAAGGAGCACAGATACGCAGTATTTT.